This T cell receptor beta chain is drawn from a study of Graves' ophthalmopathy and Graves' hyperthyroidism. This CDR3 has 13 amino acids. V lost 4 bases and J lost 1, with 7 bases in between. As the template, RNA transcripts were used to amplify TCR beta CDR3 regions. Investigators did first-round RT-PCR with HTBI primers, then second-round multiplex PCR. In TCRdb, the multiplex PCR reads were re-called with MiXCR into one record per CDR3 protein. In the table there are about 590,000 distinct CDR3 sequences, roughly 40% of which are singletons. Patients were diagnosed from clinical symptoms, serum thyroxine, TRAb, thyroid ultrasound and orbital computed tomography. Findings and caveats of the study: For predicting ophthalmopathy progression, the model had 60% to 71% sensitivity and 72.22% specificity. Blood also contained most of the expanded thyroid clonotypes above 0.001 frequency.

A remark on this clonotype: The antigen remains undetermined. The missing conserved phenylalanine or tryptophan at the end of this CDR3 makes a read error likely.

This rearrangement joins TRBV12-3 or TRBV12-4 to TRBJ1-1, with D uncertain. The sequence was obtained from an adult man with Graves' hyperthyroidism. The sequenced sample consisted of peripheral blood or thyroid tissue (not recorded which). CDR3 region: CASSSRRNTEAFV. The CDR3 DNA is TGTGCCAGCAGTTCTAGGCGGAACACTGAAGCTTTCGTT.